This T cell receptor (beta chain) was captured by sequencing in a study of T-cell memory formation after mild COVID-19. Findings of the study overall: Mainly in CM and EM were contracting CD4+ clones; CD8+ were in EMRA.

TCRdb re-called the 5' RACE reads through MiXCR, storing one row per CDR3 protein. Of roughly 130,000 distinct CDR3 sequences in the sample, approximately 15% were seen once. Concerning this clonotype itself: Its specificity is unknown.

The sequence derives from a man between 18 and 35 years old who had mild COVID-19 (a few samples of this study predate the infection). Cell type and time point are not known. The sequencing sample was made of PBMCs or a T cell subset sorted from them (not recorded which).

CDR3 residues: CAIRRSDIRYEQFF. The CDR3, as DNA: TGTGCCATCAGGAGATCGGACATCCGATATGAGCAGTTCTTC. The chain links TRBV10-3 to TRBJ2-1; tentatively, D is TRBD1 (5 bases). V dropped 6 bases and J dropped 8 bases, with 17 bases sitting between them. Germline V gene sequence: CDR1 ENHRY, CDR2 SYGVKD. The CDR3 totals 14 residues.